This T cell receptor beta chain comes out of a study of spatial heterogeneity in lung cancer. TCRdb re-derived calls from the 5' RACE reads in MiXCR, one entry per CDR3 protein. The sample records a few thousand distinct CDR3 sequences, about 8.5% being singletons. Time point indicated: sample taken at primary tumor resection. Sequencing of whole RNA from tumor, nontumor lung or frozen PBMC involved no sorting. This clonotype rates as medium-sized. This beta chain is off target for a library built for alpha chains, so its abundance means little. The V gene end was trimmed by 7 bases and the J gene end by 7 bases; junction bases not matched to a gene: 5. Germline-derived CDR1 and CDR2 are SGHRS and YFSETQ. CDR3 length equals 14 residues.

The rearrangement links TRBV5-1 to TRBJ2-1; 13 bases match TRBD2. The origin of this receptor is a male donor with early-stage non-small cell lung cancer. The source was normal lung tissue next to the tumor, collected at surgery. This chain's CDR3 is CASPGLAGRNEQFF. As DNA, the CDR3 is TGCGCCAGCCCGGGACTAGCGGGAAGAAATGAGCAGTTCTTC.